Listed here are 30 T cell receptor beta chains from one sample, sequenced in a study of blood T cell repertoires in COVID-19. TCRdb keeps only in-frame clones here, not all; method: immunoSEQ multiplex PCR. The table shows hundreds of thousands of clones, with around 88% occurring only once. The sequencing input was peripheral blood. These receptors all come from a woman in her 30s who had recovered from COVID-19.

The gene calls are TRBV28 and TRBJ1-4; maybe TRBD1 (5 bases). Trimming took off 5 bases at V and 8 bases at J, with 18 bases between the two ends. Germline V gene lookup returns CDR1 MDHEN and CDR2 SYDVKM. The CDR3 spans 15 residues. The CDR3 here is CASSPPGGAGEKLFF. Written as DNA, the CDR3 is TGTGCCAGCAGTCCCCCCGGTGGGGCGGGGGAAAAACTGTTTTTT. The full variable domain, completed using reference TRBV28 and TRBJ1-4, is DVKVTQSSRYLVKRTGEKVFLECVQDMDHENMFWYRQDPGLGLRLIYFSYDVKMKEKGDIPEGYSVSREKKERFSLILESASTNQTSMYLCASSPPGGAGEKLFFGSGTQLSVL.

J is TRBJ1-2 and V is TRBV6-6, with D tentatively TRBD1 (5 bases). CDR3 length: 16 amino acids. Germline V CDR1 and CDR2: MNHNY, SVGAGI (reference sequence). V lost 2 bases and J 5 bases, leaving 18 bases between the germline ends. CDR3 nucleotide sequence: TGTGCCAGCAGTTACAGGGCAGGGCCAACCAGTTATGGCTACACCTTC. It specifies CASSYRAGPTSYGYTF.

The chain's CDR3 is CASSIGPGRQDTQYF. CDR3 DNA sequence: TGTGCCAGTAGTATAGGCCCAGGGAGGCAAGATACGCAGTATTTT. This chain links TRBV19 with TRBJ2-3, with D possibly being TRBD2 (6 bases). CDR3 length: 15 residues. Trimming took 1 base from V and 5 from J, leaving 13 bases between them. Germline V gene data show CDR1 as LNHDA and CDR2 as SQIVND (reference sequence).

The chain recombines TRBV9 with TRBJ1-2; perhaps TRBD1 as D (5 bases). In germline, CDR1 is SGDLS, CDR2 YYNGEE. Deletions cut 0 bases from V and 3 bases from J, with 12 bases between. The CDR3 is made up of 15 amino acids. DNA for the CDR3: TGTGCCAGCAGCGTAGGTGTCAGGGTGGACTATGGCTACACCTTC. Translating gives CASSVGVRVDYGYTF.

The chain has TRBV2 and TRBJ1-2, with D possibly being TRBD1 (6 bases). V was clipped by 6 bases and J by 0 bases, with 20 bases between them. CDR1 and CDR2 from the germline V gene are SNHLY and FYNNEI. The CDR3 has 17 residues. The CDR3 reads CASRPQGRVLANYGYTF. The DNA for the CDR3 is TGTGCCAGCAGACCTCAGGGGCGAGTCTTGGCTAACTATGGCTACACCTTC.

The chain recombines TRBV27 with TRBJ1-2; D might be TRBD1 (5 bases). Germline-derived CDR1 and CDR2 are MNHEY and SMNVEV (reference sequence). Trimming stripped 2 bases from V and 1 base from J, with 14 bases between. The CDR3 covers 16 residues. Here the CDR3 DNA reads TGTGCCAGCAGTTTAGGTGGGCAGGGCTTTAACTATGGCTACACCTTC. Its translation is CASSLGGQGFNYGYTF.

This clone was observed once. CDR3 sequence reads: CASSRLGGSNEQFF. The CDR3 DNA reads TGTGCCAGCAGCCGTCTGGGGGGAAGCAATGAGCAGTTCTTC. The chain combines TRBV28 with TRBJ2-1, with TRBD2 as a possible D gene (6 bases). CDR1 and CDR2 from the germline V gene are MDHEN and SYDVKM. The CDR3 contains 14 residues. The V and J ends lost 6 bases and 6 bases respectively, with 15 bases between them.

The chain employs TRBV24-1 and TRBJ1-2; 7 bases are a match to TRBD1. CDR1 KGHDR and CDR2 SFDVKD come from the germline V gene. The CDR3 runs to 14 residues. The junction had 9 bases not matched to a gene; V was cut back by 4 bases and J by 8 bases. CDR3 sequence reads: CATSDNPQGDGYTF. The CDR3 DNA is TGTGCCACCAGTGACAATCCCCAGGGGGACGGCTACACCTTC.

This chain joins TRBV6-6 and TRBJ2-4; D is ambiguous. Germline loops: CDR1 MNHNY, CDR2 SVGAGI (reference sequence). The CDR3 extends over 15 amino acids. V shed 6 bases and J shed 1 base, with 13 bases lying between them. Here the CDR3 reads CASSPGYSAKNIQYF. CDR3 coding DNA: TGTGCCAGCAGCCCCGGGTATAGCGCCAAAAACATTCAGTACTTC.

This clone has more than one count but fewer than ten. The chain combines TRBV19 with TRBJ2-5, with TRBD1 matching over 8 bases. The CDR3 is made up of 14 amino acids. From germline, CDR1 is LNHDA and CDR2 SQIVND (reference sequence). The ends lost 9 bases at V and 4 bases at J; junction bases unmatched: 10. The CDR3 DNA sequence: TGTGCCAGCGCCCTGACAGGGGTGGTAGAGACCCAGTACTTC. Its translation: CASALTGVVETQYF.

For the CDR3, the DNA is TGTGCCAGCTCACCATACATGAACACTGAAGCTTTCTTT. As protein: CASSPYMNTEAFF. The rearrangement links TRBV18 to TRBJ1-1; D remains unclear. V lost 2 bases and J lost 0, with 4 bases in between. The CDR3 sequence is 13 residues long. Per germline, CDR1 KGHSH and CDR2 LQKENI.

The gene calls are TRBV2 and TRBJ2-7, with unresolved D. This CDR3 has 14 amino acids. CDR1 and CDR2 (germline): SNHLY, FYNNEI. Trimming stripped 4 bases from V and 2 bases from J, with 12 bases between. The CDR3 is CASSARTTAYEQYF. Here the CDR3 DNA reads TGTGCCAGCAGTGCGAGAACGACTGCCTACGAGCAGTACTTC.

The chain links TRBV5-1 to TRBJ2-5; 7 bases agree with TRBD1. V lost 1 base and J lost 5; bases outside the gene matches: 8. The CDR3 runs 15 residues. CDR1 SGHRS and CDR2 YFSETQ come from the germline V gene. CDR3 bases: TGCGCCAGCAGCTTGTTCCAGGGGGTCTTGGAGACCCAGTACTTC. Translating gives CASSLFQGVLETQYF.

The sample holds one count of this clone. J is TRBJ1-1 and V is TRBV19, with D hard to call. The ends were cut back, 7 bases at V and 1 base at J, with 16 bases in the middle. The CDR3 is 15 amino acids. The germline gives CDR1 LNHDA, CDR2 SQIVND (reference sequence). This CDR3 is CASIPAARRNTEAFF. In DNA form, the CDR3 reads TGTGCCAGTATTCCCGCAGCTAGGAGGAACACTGAAGCTTTCTTT. The full variable domain, with the rest looked up from reference TRBV19 and TRBJ1-1, is DGGITQSPKYLFRKEGQNVTLSCEQNLNHDAMYWYRQDPGQGLRLIYYSQIVNDFQKGDIAEGYSVSREKKESFPLTVTSAQKNPTAFYLCASIPAARRNTEAFFGQGTRLTVV.

This chain uses TRBV5-8 with TRBJ1-1, with no clear D. CDR1 SGHTS and CDR2 YDEGEE come from the germline V gene. The V gene lost 0 bases and the J gene lost 0 bases, with 9 bases spanning the gap. This CDR3 comprises 15 residues. Here the CDR3 reads CASSLVPGLNTEAFF. Here the CDR3 DNA reads TGTGCCAGCAGCTTGGTTCCGGGATTGAACACTGAAGCTTTCTTT. The variable domain in full, with the rest retrieved from reference TRBV5-8 and TRBJ1-1, is EAGVTQSPTHLIKTRGQQATLRCSPISGHTSVYWYQQALGLGLQFLLWYDEGEERNRGNFPPRFSGRQFPNYSSELNVNALELEDSALYLCASSLVPGLNTEAFFGQGTRLTVV.

The chain uses TRBV5-1 and TRBJ2-3; D is unclear. Germline V gene sequence: CDR1 SGHRS, CDR2 YFSETQ. V lost 4 bases, J lost 5 bases, and 11 bases lay in between. The CDR3 is made up of 13 amino acids. CDR3 in DNA: TGCGCCAGCAGCCGCAATATGCGAGATACGCAGTATTTT. Translated: CASSRNMRDTQYF.

This clone was detected once. This chain links TRBV13 with TRBJ1-2, with 9 bases matching TRBD1. The trim removed 0 bases at V and 6 bases at J, leaving 2 bases unmatched. Looked up from germline, CDR1 is PRHDT and CDR2 is FYEKMQ (reference sequence). The CDR3 contains 14 residues. CDR3 coding DNA: TGTGCCAGCAGCTTAGGGACAGGGGGTAATGGCTACACCTTC. It is translated as CASSLGTGGNGYTF.

The rearrangement joins TRBV18 to TRBJ1-1; 8 bases map to TRBD1. This CDR3 has 15 amino acids. Per the germline V gene, CDR1 is KGHSH and CDR2 is LQKENI. After removal of 3 bases from V and 4 bases from J, the junction contained 7 bases not matched to a gene. CDR3: CASSPSGGAGTEAFF. CDR3 bases: TGTGCCAGCTCACCCTCAGGGGGCGCGGGCACTGAAGCTTTCTTT.

V is TRBV2 and J is TRBJ1-1; D gene unclear. Germline V gene data show CDR1 as SNHLY and CDR2 as FYNNEI. Trimming pared 8 bases from V and 1 base from J, leaving 11 bases between. The CDR3 is 13 residues long. This CDR3 reads CASGSNPNTEAFF. CDR3 nucleotide sequence: TGTGCCAGCGGGAGTAACCCGAACACTGAAGCTTTCTTT.

The rearrangement uses TRBV9 and TRBJ2-7; 9 bases match TRBD1. The germline gives CDR1 SGDLS, CDR2 YYNGEE. With 4 bases clipped from V and 0 bases from J, the junction kept 8 bases outside the gene matches. This CDR3 contains 16 residues. CDR3 residues: CASSPRTGVNSYEQYF. The CDR3 coding sequence is TGTGCCAGCAGCCCTCGGACAGGGGTTAACTCCTACGAGCAGTACTTC.

This clone turned up a few times. The CDR3 reads CASSPQAGPRQETQYF. The CDR3 nucleotides are TGTGCCAGCAGCCCACAAGCGGGCCCTCGCCAAGAGACCCAGTACTTC. This rearrangement joins TRBV7-7 to TRBJ2-5, with D possibly TRBD2 on 6 matching bases. V was pared by 5 bases and J by 1 base, with 17 bases between. Germline CDR1 is SSHAT and CDR2 is FNYEAQ (reference sequence). CDR3 size: 16 residues.

The genes are TRBV27 and TRBJ1-6; 7 nucleotides agree with TRBD1. V was clipped by 6 bases and J by 7 bases; unmatched bases: 12. Per germline, CDR1 MNHEY and CDR2 SMNVEV (reference sequence). CDR3 size: 16 residues. The CDR3 DNA is TGTGCCAGCAGGTTAGGGGGGACAGTGGGAAATTCACCCCTCCACTTT. As protein: CASRLGGTVGNSPLHF.

The V and J genes are TRBV5-1 and TRBJ2-6, with D possibly TRBD1 on 6 matching bases. From germline, CDR1 is SGHRS and CDR2 YFSETQ. The CDR3 runs to 20 residues. Trimming pared 2 bases from V and 2 bases from J, leaving 23 bases between. CDR3 in DNA: TGCGCCAGCAGCTTACAAGGGGCAGGGGTCCCACAGGCTGGGGCCAACGTCCTGACTTTC. Translation: CASSLQGAGVPQAGANVLTF.

The chain is built from TRBV28 and TRBJ2-1; D is possibly TRBD1 (5 bases). Trimming left V 6 bases short and J 2 bases short, with 20 bases between. In germline, CDR1 is MDHEN, CDR2 SYDVKM. The CDR3 consists of 17 residues. The CDR3 is CASRTPLGAVAYNEQFF. The DNA for the CDR3 is TGTGCCAGCAGGACCCCCCTTGGGGCAGTTGCCTACAATGAGCAGTTCTTC.

The rearrangement joins TRBV5-4 to TRBJ1-1; D ambiguous. Germline V lookup: CDR1 SGHNT, CDR2 YYREEE (reference sequence). V was pared by 2 bases and J by 5 bases, with 16 bases between. The CDR3 runs 15 residues. CDR3 sequence reads: CASSLSGRTDTEAFF. For the CDR3, the DNA is TGTGCCAGCAGCTTAAGCGGTAGAACGGATACTGAAGCTTTCTTT.

J is TRBJ1-5 and V is TRBV4-3; a possible D gene is TRBD1 (5 bases). Germline V lookup: CDR1 LGHNA, CDR2 YSLEER. The CDR3 runs 16 residues. V gave up 0 bases and J gave up 1 base, with 10 bases separating them. CDR3 sequence reads: CASSQDPGVSNQPQHF. The CDR3 region has the DNA TGCGCCAGCAGCCAAGATCCGGGGGTCAGCAATCAGCCCCAGCATTTT.

This clone was found once. The V call is TRBV10-3, the J call TRBJ1-4; D not certain. Deletions cut 0 bases from V and 8 bases from J, with 13 bases between. Germline V gives CDR1 ENHRY, CDR2 SYGVKD. This CDR3 comprises 15 residues. The CDR3 DNA is TGTGCCATCAGTGAGTCGAGGGCCCAAGGCGAAAAACTGTTTTTT. Translated: CAISESRAQGEKLFF.

This clone was picked up one time. The V and J genes are TRBV14 and TRBJ2-7; TRBD1 might be the D (6 bases). From germline, CDR1 is SGHDN and CDR2 FVKESK. The CDR3 loop spans 17 amino acids. V was shortened by 5 bases and J by 2 bases, with 22 bases between the two germline ends. DNA of the CDR3: TGTGCCAGCAGCTCCCCCACCGGGACAATTGTCCCCTACGAGCAGTACTTC. This translates into CASSSPTGTIVPYEQYF. The full variable domain, completed using reference TRBV14 and TRBJ2-7, is EAGVTQFPSHSVIEKGQTVTLRCDPISGHDNLYWYRRVMGKEIKFLLHFVKESKQDESGMPNNRFLAERTGGTYSTLKVQPAELEDSGVYFCASSSPTGTIVPYEQYFGPGTRLTVT.

V usage is TRBV14 and J usage is TRBJ2-1, with D perhaps TRBD1 (5 bases). CDR3 length equals 14 residues. CDR1 and CDR2 from the germline V gene are SGHDN and FVKESK. V was trimmed by 4 bases and J by 7 bases, leaving 14 bases between them. DNA of the CDR3: TGTGCCAGCAGCCTGGGCAGGGCCTCAAATGAGCAGTTCTTC. Protein product: CASSLGRASNEQFF.

This chain connects TRBV30 to TRBJ1-6; D remains ambiguous. Germline CDR1 is GTSNPN and CDR2 is SVGIG (reference sequence). Deletions cut 2 bases from V and 6 bases from J, with 8 bases between. This CDR3 has 13 residues. The CDR3 spells CAWSINSNSPLHF. As DNA, the CDR3 is TGTGCCTGGAGTATTAACAGTAATTCACCCCTCCACTTT.